A selection of T cell receptor beta chains follows, all from one sample in a study of T cell responses to AZD1222 COVID-19 vaccine. Repertoires were generated with immunoSEQ multiplex PCR, while TCRdb's copy carries only in-frame clones and drops some. The sample yields 120,000 to 150,000 clones, 92% seen once. Here the sequenced sample was peripheral blood, taken 28 days after the second AZD1222 dose. These receptors were obtained from an adult who received the AZD1222 COVID-19 vaccine. Both conserved end residues are part of each CDR3. Fields, in order: J gene, D gene, clone size, V gene, CDR3 DNA, CDR3 protein. A D gene is named only where the DNA matches it firmly. A clone size is listed for some rows: how often the clone was seen (once, few, many), or a class if it is expanded.

TRBJ2-7 | NA | few | TRBV10-1 | TGCGCCAGCAGTGGGGGCTACGAGCAGTACTTC | CASSGGYEQYF
TRBJ2-3 | NA | NA | TRBV18 | TGTGCCAGCTCACCACTCCCTCTAGTGGGCACAGATACGCAGTATTTT | CASSPLPLVGTDTQYF
TRBJ1-1 | TRBD1 | once | TRBV27 | TGTGCCAGCAGTTCCCTCCCCGACAGGGACACTGAAGCTTTCTTT | CASSSLPDRDTEAFF
TRBJ1-1 | TRBD1 | NA | TRBV29-1 | TGCAGCGTAAAACGGGACAGCATGAACACTGAAGCTTTCTTT | CSVKRDSMNTEAFF
TRBJ1-1 | NA | NA | TRBV5-1 | TGCGCCAGCAGTTTCCGGGATTTTCACACTGAAGCTTTCTTT | CASSFRDFHTEAFF
TRBJ2-3 | NA | NA | TRBV29-1 | TGCAGCGTTGATAGGGCAGATACGCAGTATTTT | CSVDRADTQYF
TRBJ1-1 | NA | NA | TRBV28 | TGTGCCAGCAGTTCCTACTTGACAGGAGAAGCTTTCTTT | CASSSYLTGEAFF
TRBJ1-6 | NA | NA | TRBV5-4 | TGTGCCAGCAGCCAATCAGGACAGATGAATTCACCCCTCCACTTT | CASSQSGQMNSPLHF
TRBJ1-1 | NA | NA | TRBV3-1/TRBV3-2 | TGTGCCAGCAGCCAAGATTCAGGGAACACTGAAGCTTTCTTT | CASSQDSGNTEAFF
TRBJ2-5 | TRBD1 | NA | TRBV6-5 | TGTGCCAGCAGCTGGGACAGGGAGACCCAGTACTTC | CASSWDRETQYF
TRBJ2-2 | TRBD1 | medium-sized | TRBV15 | TGTGCCACCACGCCGGGACAGGGGGACACCGGGGAGCTGTTTTTT | CATTPGQGDTGELFF
TRBJ1-1 | NA | NA | TRBV4-1 | TGCGCCAGCAGCCGGGAACAAGTGAACACTGAAGCTTTCTTT | CASSREQVNTEAFF
TRBJ2-6 | TRBD1 | NA | TRBV5-1 | TGCGCCAGCAGCTTGGCGGGACAGGGGGCATATGGGGCCAACGTCCTGACTTTC | CASSLAGQGAYGANVLTF
TRBJ2-1 | TRBD2 | NA | TRBV3-1/TRBV3-2 | TGTGCCAGCAGCCTAGCGGGAGTCGGCTACAATGAGCAGTTCTTC | CASSLAGVGYNEQFF
TRBJ2-5 | TRBD2 | NA | TRBV7-7 | TGTGCCAGCAGCCAGACTAGCGGGGAGACCCAGTACTTC | CASSQTSGETQYF
TRBJ1-6 | TRBD1 | NA | TRBV27 | TGTGCCACCCGGACAGGAACATATAATTCACCCCTCCACTTT | CATRTGTYNSPLHF
TRBJ2-2 | NA | NA | TRBV11-3 | TGTGCCAGCAGCTCTGCAACCGGGGAGCTGTTTTTT | CASSSATGELFF
TRBJ1-1 | NA | NA | TRBV5-1 | TGCGCCAGCAGCATTCACGAGGGGGTAGACACTGAAGCTTTCTTT | CASSIHEGVDTEAFF
TRBJ2-3 | TRBD1 | NA | TRBV30 | TGTGCCTGGACCCCCCGGACAGGGCTTTTCGATACGCAGTATTTT | CAWTPRTGLFDTQYF
TRBJ1-1 | NA | NA | TRBV19 | TGTGCCAGTATCGGCTGGGTCAGTGGTCAGTCGGGCACTGAAGCTTTCTTT | CASIGWVSGQSGTEAFF
TRBJ2-5 | TRBD1 | NA | TRBV15 | TGTGCCACCAGCGAGGGTAGGCAGGGGGCTCTCGGGACCCAGTACTTC | CATSEGRQGALGTQYF
TRBJ1-6 | TRBD1 | NA | TRBV4-2 | TGTGCCAGCAGCCATATCAAACACAGGGGATCGGGTTCACCCCTCCACTTT | CASSHIKHRGSGSPLHF
TRBJ1-2 | NA | NA | TRBV10-3 | TGTGCCATCAGTGAGTCGACGACTGGTGGCTATGGCTACACCTTC | CAISESTTGGYGYTF
TRBJ2-1 | NA | NA | TRBV3-1/TRBV3-2 | TGTGCCAGCAGCCAAGGCGGCAGCAACCTCAATGAGCAGTTCTTC | CASSQGGSNLNEQFF
TRBJ1-1 | TRBD1 | NA | TRBV27 | TGTGCCAGCAGTTTAAACAGGGGTGAGACTGAAGCTTTCTTT | CASSLNRGETEAFF
TRBJ1-1 | NA | NA | TRBV28 | TGTGCCAGCAGTTTTGAAGTGAACACTGAAGCTTTCTTT | CASSFEVNTEAFF
TRBJ1-2 | NA | NA | TRBV4-3 | TGCGCCAGCAGCCAAGGGACGGAAGGGAATGGCTACACCTTC | CASSQGTEGNGYTF
TRBJ2-2 | NA | NA | TRBV23-1 | TGCGCCAGCAGCGCACCTCCCCTGAACTTCGATCACACCGGGGAGCTGTTTTTT | CASSAPPLNFDHTGELFF
TRBJ2-1 | NA | once | TRBV18 | TGTGCCAGCTCACCACTCACATCCTCGCCGGCCAATGAGCAGTTCTTC | CASSPLTSSPANEQFF
TRBJ2-1 | TRBD1 | NA | TRBV15 | TGTGCCACCAGCAGAGAGACAGGGGGAAACTACAATGAGCAGTTCTTC | CATSRETGGNYNEQFF
TRBJ1-4 | TRBD1 | NA | TRBV3-1/TRBV3-2 | TGTGCCAGCAGCCAAGGGGCGAGAGGGGGCGAAGAACTGTTTTTT | CASSQGARGGEELFF
TRBJ1-2 | TRBD1 | once | TRBV2 | TGTGCCAGCAGTGACGACAGGGGGCTCTATGGCTACACCTTC | CASSDDRGLYGYTF
TRBJ2-4 | NA | NA | TRBV4-1 | TGCGCCAGCAGCCAAGATCTAACAGGGAGAACCAAAAACATTCAGTACTTC | CASSQDLTGRTKNIQYF
TRBJ2-6 | NA | NA | TRBV23-1 | TGCGCCAGCAGTCAATTTCCGCCCCCAAGGCGCAGTACCCTCTCTGGGGCCAACGTCCTGACTTTC | CASSQFPPPRRSTLSGANVLTF
TRBJ2-3 | NA | NA | TRBV18 | TGTGCCAGCTCACCAGGAGCGACAGATACGCAGTATTTT | CASSPGATDTQYF
TRBJ2-2 | NA | NA | TRBV7-8 | TGTGCCAGCAGCTCAGGGGTCGCCGGGGAGCTGTTTTTT | CASSSGVAGELFF
TRBJ2-7 | NA | NA | TRBV2 | TGTGCCAGCAGTGGCTTGGGTGAGCAGTACTTC | CASSGLGEQYF
TRBJ1-2 | NA | NA | TRBV4-2 | TGTGCCAGCAGCCTGCACCGGGACGGACAATATGGCTACACCTTC | CASSLHRDGQYGYTF
TRBJ1-4 | NA | NA | TRBV7-9 | TGTGCCAGCAGCAAAGAGGAAGAAAAACTGTTTTTT | CASSKEEEKLFF
TRBJ1-2 | NA | NA | TRBV6-4 | TGTGCCAGCAGGAGTCTCTATGGCTACACCTTC | CASRSLYGYTF